The 8 T cell receptor beta chains in this list originate from one sample, sequenced in a study of patients and donors after allogeneic stem cell transplantation. TCRdb reprocessed the RT-PCR reads via MiXCR and lists one record per CDR3 protein. The sample records roughly 940,000 distinct CDR3 sequences, 18% being singletons. Source material: blood, either unsorted or a sorted T cell fraction (not recorded which). These receptors originate from a human donor who was either an allogeneic HSCT recipient or a stem cell or donor lymphocyte infusion donor (not recorded which). It is not recorded whose cells these are; they may come from a transplant donor.

This clonotype was counted a few times. Here the CDR3 reads CASSEPNDTDTQYF. The CDR3 nucleotides read TGTGCCAGCAGCGAGCCAAACGACACAGATACGCAGTATTTT. V gene TRBV21-1 combines with J gene TRBJ2-3. TRBV21-1 is designated a pseudogene. This CDR3 is built from 14 residues.

This clonotype was picked up a small number of times. The chain links TRBV20-1 to TRBJ1-2; D possibly corresponds to TRBD1 (5 bases). V was shortened by 5 bases and J by 0 bases, with 10 bases between the two germline ends. Germline V gene data show CDR1 as DFQATT and CDR2 as SNEGSKA (reference sequence). The CDR3 runs to 13 residues. The DNA of the CDR3 is TGCAGTGCTTCCCCGGGGCCTAACTATGGCTACACCTTC. It codes for CSASPGPNYGYTF.

This rearrangement joins TRBV11-1 to TRBJ1-5; D gene uncertain. Germline lookup yields CDR1 SGHAT and CDR2 FQDESV (reference sequence). The CDR3 runs to 13 residues. Trimming shortened V by 3 bases and J by 9 bases, and 12 bases separated the two germline ends. This chain's CDR3 is CASSFQPSGPQHF. The CDR3 DNA follows: TGTGCCAGCAGCTTTCAACCTTCGGGGCCCCAGCATTTT.

The chain uses TRBV12-3 or TRBV12-4 and TRBJ1-4; possible D gene TRBD1, 5 bases. The CDR3 extends over 14 amino acids. The V end was cut by 8 bases, the J end by 8 bases, with 18 bases between. The CDR3 spells CASCRGLSKEKLFF. CDR3 sequence (DNA): TGTGCCAGCTGCCGGGGCCTCAGCAAGGAAAAACTGTTTTTT.

The V call is TRBV7-3, the J call TRBJ2-7; D might be TRBD2 (6 bases). Per germline, CDR1 SGHTA and CDR2 FQGTGA. The V and J ends lost 1 base and 7 bases respectively, with 23 bases between them. CDR3 size: 17 residues. In nucleotides, the CDR3 is TGTGCCAGCAGCTTAAGAGTACCTCTACTCTTTGCGGGGGAGCAGTACTTC. Protein product: CASSLRVPLLFAGEQYF.

This clonotype was recorded a few times. V and J are TRBV4-2 and TRBJ2-6; D is undetermined. The CDR3 contains 17 residues. Germline V gives CDR1 LGHNA, CDR2 YNFKEQ. The germline V and J ends were trimmed by 3 bases and 1 base, with 13 bases remaining between them. The chain's CDR3 is CASSQEITRSGANVLTF. The CDR3 nucleotides are TGTGCCAGCAGCCAGGAAATAACCCGTTCTGGGGCCAACGTCCTGACTTTC.

This clonotype was counted a few times. Here the CDR3 reads CASSYSSGPSYEQYF. The CDR3 DNA follows: TGTGCCAGCAGTTACTCGAGCGGGCCCTCCTACGAGCAGTACTTC. The rearrangement uses TRBV6-2 or TRBV6-3 and TRBJ2-7, with D tentatively TRBD2 (6 bases). With 0 bases removed from V and 0 bases from J, the gap between germline ends came to 9 bases. Germline-derived CDR1 and CDR2 are MNHEY and SVGEGT. The CDR3 covers 15 residues.

This clonotype was detected a few times. The chain links TRBV6-5 to TRBJ1-2; D unclear. Germline values: CDR1 MNHEY, CDR2 SVGAGI. The CDR3 has 14 residues. V shed 0 bases and J shed 8 bases, with 13 bases lying between them. In DNA, the CDR3 is TGTGCCAGCAGTTACTCGGTAGTCCTGGAAGGCTACACCTTC. The encoded protein is CASSYSVVLEGYTF.